The 13 T cell receptor beta chains below all came from one sample that was sequenced in a study of shared clonotypes between healthy human individuals. Repertoires were generated with immunoSEQ multiplex PCR, while TCRdb's copy carries only in-frame clones and drops some. The table has approximately 2.1 million clones, approximately 95% seen once. The sample consisted of naive CD4+ T cells from PBMCs. Subset: CD45RA+ positively selected. These receptors were obtained from a young man in good health. Some clones in this sample may be carry-over from other donors' samples.

The chain carries TRBV9 and TRBJ2-7; TRBD2 agrees at 8 bases. The germline CDR1 and CDR2 sequences are SGDLS and YYNGEE. V gave up 3 bases and J gave up 4 bases; unmatched junction bases: 18. The CDR3 is 18 residues long. The CDR3 protein is CASSEGPPSGRSIYEQYF. DNA of the CDR3: TGTGCCAGCAGCGAGGGGCCCCCAAGCGGGAGAAGTATTTACGAGCAGTACTTC.

The chain uses TRBV7-2 and TRBJ2-1, with 7 bases fitting TRBD2. CDR3 length equals 11 residues. With 4 bases clipped from V and 13 bases from J, the junction kept 4 bases outside the gene matches. The V gene's germline CDR1 is SGHTA and CDR2 FQGNSA. CDR3 DNA sequence: TGTGCCAGCAGCTCGCGGGGGTCTCAGTTCTTC. This encodes CASSSRGSQFF.

This chain connects TRBV6-1 to TRBJ1-2, with D possibly being TRBD1 (5 bases). This CDR3 is 14 amino acids long. CDR1 is MNHNS and CDR2 is SASEGT in the germline V gene. V dropped 5 bases and J dropped 6 bases, with 16 bases sitting between them. CDR3 in amino acids: CASSTGGRRDGYTF. CDR3 nucleotide sequence: TGTGCCAGCAGTACCGGGGGACGCAGAGATGGCTACACCTTC.

The V and J genes are TRBV5-1 and TRBJ2-1; 7 bases agree with TRBD2. V lost 4 bases, J lost 0 bases, and 7 bases stayed unmatched. CDR3 length equals 16 residues. Germline-derived CDR1 and CDR2 are SGHRS and YFSETQ. The CDR3 protein is CASSPGRGSSYNEQFF. The CDR3 DNA follows: TGCGCCAGCAGCCCGGGTCGCGGGAGCTCCTACAATGAGCAGTTCTTC.

Comment on this clone: Other DNA variants within this sample encode the same CDR3. The chain's CDR3 is CASSYRGGYGYTF. The CDR3 DNA reads as TGTGCCAGCAGTTACAGGGGCGGGTATGGCTACACCTTC. The rearrangement uses TRBV28 and TRBJ1-2; the match to TRBD1 covers 7 bases. This CDR3 has 13 amino acids. The V segment lost 4 bases and the J segment 5 bases; nucleotides outside the gene matches: 4. Germline values: CDR1 MDHEN, CDR2 SYDVKM.

The chain has TRBV7-9 and TRBJ2-2; the D is unclear. CDR1 is SEHNR and CDR2 is FQNEAQ in the germline V gene (reference sequence). Trimming stripped 5 bases from V and 0 bases from J, with 13 bases between. CDR3 length equals 16 residues. This CDR3 is CASSRITPANTGELFF. CDR3 coding DNA: TGTGCCAGCAGCCGTATTACGCCAGCGAACACCGGGGAGCTGTTTTTT.

Notes on this clone: The sample has other DNA sequences that encode this CDR3 too. The rearrangement uses TRBV5-4 and TRBJ1-2; D not certain. This CDR3 spans 12 amino acids. Trimming removed 2 bases from V and 2 bases from J, with 4 bases in between. In germline, CDR1 is SGHNT, CDR2 YYREEE (reference sequence). This CDR3 is CASSLDNYGYTF. CDR3 in DNA: TGTGCCAGCAGCTTAGACAACTATGGCTACACCTTC.

CDR3 loop: CASSQVGARGQETQYF. In nucleotides, the CDR3 is TGCGCCAGCAGCCAAGTTGGCGCCAGAGGGCAAGAGACCCAGTACTTC. This chain joins TRBV4-1 and TRBJ2-5; TRBD2 is a possible D gene (5 bases). CDR1 is MGHRA and CDR2 is YSYEKL in the germline V gene. This CDR3 is 16 amino acids long. Trimming shortened V by 1 base and J by 2 bases, and 14 bases separated the two germline ends.

The chain recombines TRBV2 with TRBJ1-4, with D hard to call. The CDR3 runs to 13 residues. Germline V gene lookup returns CDR1 SNHLY and CDR2 FYNNEI. Trimming removed 0 bases at V and 6 bases at J, with 5 bases between. CDR3 nucleotide sequence: TGTGCCAGCAGTGAAGCGAATTATGAAAAACTGTTTTTT. Protein sequence: CASSEANYEKLFF.

The rearrangement joins TRBV6-5 to TRBJ2-1, with TRBD2 matching 11 bases. The J segment lost 7 bases and the V segment lost 6 bases, leaving 2 bases of the junction unmatched. Germline assignment: CDR1 MNHEY and CDR2 SVGAGI. The CDR3 has 13 residues. The CDR3 DNA reads TGTGCCAGCAGGCGACTAGCGGGGAATGAGCAGTTCTTC. Encoded protein: CASRRLAGNEQFF.

The chain joins TRBV4-1 to TRBJ2-7; D ambiguous. The CDR3 extends over 16 amino acids. Per the germline V gene, CDR1 is MGHRA and CDR2 is YSYEKL. V lost 0 bases and J 3 bases, leaving 15 bases between the germline ends. The CDR3: CASSQDKSRRLYEQYF. As DNA, the CDR3 is TGCGCCAGCAGCCAAGATAAGAGCAGACGACTCTACGAGCAGTACTTC.

Concerning this clone itself: This CDR3 is also generated by other DNA sequences in the sample. This chain connects TRBV7-2 to TRBJ1-5, with D perhaps TRBD1 (6 bases). Trimming removed 4 bases from V and 7 bases from J, with 14 bases in between. Germline V gene sequence: CDR1 SGHTA, CDR2 FQGNSA. The CDR3 is made up of 14 amino acids. The DNA of the CDR3 is TGTGCCAGCAGCTCCCAACAGGGAAGCCAGCCCCAGCATTTT. It encodes CASSSQQGSQPQHF.

CDR3 coding DNA: TGCGCCAGCAGCCCCGGGGGAAAGGCCTACAATGAGCAGTTCTTC. Residues: CASSPGGKAYNEQFF. The rearrangement links TRBV5-1 to TRBJ2-1; D is possibly TRBD2 (6 bases). Germline V gene sequence: CDR1 SGHRS, CDR2 YFSETQ. V lost 4 bases and J 2 bases, leaving 13 bases between the germline ends. CDR3 size: 15 residues. The full variable domain, rest sourced from reference TRBV5-1 and TRBJ2-1, is KAGVTQTPRYLIKTRGQQVTLSCSPISGHRSVSWYQQTPGQGLQFLFEYFSETQRNKGNFPGRFSGRQFSNSRSEMNVSTLELGDSALYLCASSPGGKAYNEQFFGPGTRLTVL.